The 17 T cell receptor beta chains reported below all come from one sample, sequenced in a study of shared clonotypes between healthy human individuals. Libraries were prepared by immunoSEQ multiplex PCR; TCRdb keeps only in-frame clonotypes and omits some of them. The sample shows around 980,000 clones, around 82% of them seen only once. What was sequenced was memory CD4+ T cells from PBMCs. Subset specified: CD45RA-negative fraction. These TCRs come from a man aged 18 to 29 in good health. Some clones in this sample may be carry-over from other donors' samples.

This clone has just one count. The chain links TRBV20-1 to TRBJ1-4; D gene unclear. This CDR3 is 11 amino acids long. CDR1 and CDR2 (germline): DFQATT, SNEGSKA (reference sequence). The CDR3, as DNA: TGCAGCTCAGATTCGAGAGGGAGACTGTTTTTT. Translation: CSSDSRGRLFF.

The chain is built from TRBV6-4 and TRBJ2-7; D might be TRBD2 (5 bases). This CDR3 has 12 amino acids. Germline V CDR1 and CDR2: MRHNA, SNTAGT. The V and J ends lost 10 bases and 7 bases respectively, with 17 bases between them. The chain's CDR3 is CATGIPRREQYF. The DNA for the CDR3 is TGTGCCACCGGGATTCCCCGAAGAGAGCAGTACTTC.

The CDR3 protein is CASSFTGNPGNTIYF. CDR3 in DNA: TGCGCCAGCAGCTTCACAGGGAATCCAGGAAACACCATATATTTT. This chain links TRBV5-1 with TRBJ1-3; a possible D gene is TRBD1 (6 bases). Germline assignment: CDR1 SGHRS and CDR2 YFSETQ. This CDR3 region has 15 residues. Trimming removed 2 bases at V and 4 bases at J, with 13 bases between.

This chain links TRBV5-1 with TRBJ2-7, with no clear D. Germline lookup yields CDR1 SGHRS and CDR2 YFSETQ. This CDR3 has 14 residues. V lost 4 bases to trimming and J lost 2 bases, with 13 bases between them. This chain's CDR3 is CASSIQGSPYEQYF. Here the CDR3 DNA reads TGCGCCAGCAGCATTCAAGGGTCCCCCTACGAGCAGTACTTC.

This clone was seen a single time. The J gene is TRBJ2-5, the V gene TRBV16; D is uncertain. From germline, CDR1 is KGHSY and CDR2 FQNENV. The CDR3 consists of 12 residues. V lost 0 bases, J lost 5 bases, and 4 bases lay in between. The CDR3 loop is CASSQSRETQYF. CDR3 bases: TGTGCCAGCAGCCAATCTCGTGAGACCCAGTACTTC.

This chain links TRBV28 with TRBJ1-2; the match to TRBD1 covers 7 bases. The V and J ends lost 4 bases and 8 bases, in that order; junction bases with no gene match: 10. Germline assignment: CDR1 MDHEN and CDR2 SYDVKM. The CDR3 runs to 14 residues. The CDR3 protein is CASSYPAGGGGYTF. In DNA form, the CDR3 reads TGTGCCAGCAGTTATCCCGCAGGGGGAGGGGGCTACACCTTC.

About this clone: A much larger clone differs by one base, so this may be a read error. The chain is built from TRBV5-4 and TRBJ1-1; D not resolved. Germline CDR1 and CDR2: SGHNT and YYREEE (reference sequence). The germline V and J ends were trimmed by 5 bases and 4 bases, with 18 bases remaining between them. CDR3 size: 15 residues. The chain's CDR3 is CASSTASLMSTEAFF. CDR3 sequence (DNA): TGTGCCAGCAGTACGGCGTCCCTGATGAGCACTGAAGCTTTCTTT.

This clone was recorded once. CDR3 amino acids: CASSSPGQGGGYTF. In DNA, the CDR3 is TGTGCCAGCAGCTCTCCGGGACAGGGGGGTGGCTACACCTTC. This sequence joins TRBV5-4 and TRBJ1-2; 11 nucleotides match TRBD1. J gave up 7 bases and V 3 bases, and 5 bases lay outside the gene matches. Germline-derived CDR1 and CDR2 are SGHNT and YYREEE (reference sequence). The CDR3 has 14 residues.

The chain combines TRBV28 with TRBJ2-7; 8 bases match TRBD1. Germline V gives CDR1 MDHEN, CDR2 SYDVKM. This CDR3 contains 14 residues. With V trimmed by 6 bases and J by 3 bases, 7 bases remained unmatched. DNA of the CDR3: TGTGCCAGCAGAGGACAGGGTTCCTTCTACGAGCAGTACTTC. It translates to CASRGQGSFYEQYF.

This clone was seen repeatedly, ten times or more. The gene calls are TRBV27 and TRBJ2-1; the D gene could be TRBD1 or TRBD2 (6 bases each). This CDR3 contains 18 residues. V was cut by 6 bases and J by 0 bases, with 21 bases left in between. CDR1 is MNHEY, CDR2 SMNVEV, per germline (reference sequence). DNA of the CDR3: TGTGCCAGCAGACAAAATAGGGGGGCGGGCCTCTCCTACAATGAGCAGTTCTTC. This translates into CASRQNRGAGLSYNEQFF.

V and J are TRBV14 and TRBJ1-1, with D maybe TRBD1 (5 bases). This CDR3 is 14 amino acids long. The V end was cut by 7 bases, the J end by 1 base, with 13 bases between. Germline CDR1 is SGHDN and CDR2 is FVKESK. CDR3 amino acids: CASTKEDRNTEAFF. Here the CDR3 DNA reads TGTGCCAGCACCAAAGAAGACAGGAACACTGAAGCTTTCTTT.

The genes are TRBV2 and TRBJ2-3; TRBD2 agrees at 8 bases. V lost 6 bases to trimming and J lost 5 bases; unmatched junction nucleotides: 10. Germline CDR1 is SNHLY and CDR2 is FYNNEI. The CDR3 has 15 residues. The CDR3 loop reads CASRFVGRAGDTQYF. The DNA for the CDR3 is TGTGCCAGCAGGTTTGTCGGGAGGGCCGGAGATACGCAGTATTTT.

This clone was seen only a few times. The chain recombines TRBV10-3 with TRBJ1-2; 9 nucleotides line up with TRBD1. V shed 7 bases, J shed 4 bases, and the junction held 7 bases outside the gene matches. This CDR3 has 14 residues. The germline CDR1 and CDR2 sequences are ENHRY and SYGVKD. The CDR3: CAINQQGASYGYTF. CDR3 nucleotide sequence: TGTGCCATCAACCAACAGGGGGCGAGCTATGGCTACACCTTC.

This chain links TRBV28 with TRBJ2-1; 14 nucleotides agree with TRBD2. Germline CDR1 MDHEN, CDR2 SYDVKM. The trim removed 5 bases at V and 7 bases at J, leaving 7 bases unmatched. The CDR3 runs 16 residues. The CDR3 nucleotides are TGTGCCAGCAGTCAGACTAGCGGGAGGGCCATAAATGAGCAGTTCTTC. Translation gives CASSQTSGRAINEQFF.

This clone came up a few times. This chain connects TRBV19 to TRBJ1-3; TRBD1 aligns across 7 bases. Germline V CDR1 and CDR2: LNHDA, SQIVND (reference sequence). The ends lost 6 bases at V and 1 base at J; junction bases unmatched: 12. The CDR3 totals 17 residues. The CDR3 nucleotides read TGTGCCAGTAGGCATTATGGGACAGAAAAGTCTGGAAACACCATATATTTT. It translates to CASRHYGTEKSGNTIYF. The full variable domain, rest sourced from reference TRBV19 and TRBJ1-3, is DGGITQSPKYLFRKEGQNVTLSCEQNLNHDAMYWYRQDPGQGLRLIYYSQIVNDFQKGDIAEGYSVSREKKESFPLTVTSAQKNPTAFYLCASRHYGTEKSGNTIYFGEGSWLTVV.

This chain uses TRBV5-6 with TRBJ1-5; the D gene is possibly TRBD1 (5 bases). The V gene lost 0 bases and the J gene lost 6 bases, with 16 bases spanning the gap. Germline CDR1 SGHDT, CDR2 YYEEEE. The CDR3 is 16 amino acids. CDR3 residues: CASSLALDSLRQPQHF. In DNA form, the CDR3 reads TGTGCCAGCAGCTTGGCCCTAGACAGCCTCCGTCAGCCCCAGCATTTT.

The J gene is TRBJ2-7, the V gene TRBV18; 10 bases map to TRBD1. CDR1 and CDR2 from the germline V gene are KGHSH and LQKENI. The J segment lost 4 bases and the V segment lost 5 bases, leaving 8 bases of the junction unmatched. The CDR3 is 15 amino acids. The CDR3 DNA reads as TGTGCCAGCTCATCCGAATGGACAGGGGGTTACGAGCAGTACTTC. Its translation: CASSSEWTGGYEQYF.